These 13 T cell receptor beta chains share one sample of origin, sequenced in a study of cytomegalovirus exposure and HLA in healthy donors. Both 60 Vbeta primers and 13 Jbeta primers went into the PCR. Profiled with immunoSEQ multiplex PCR; TCRdb holds only in-frame clones, not every one. The sample yields 60,000 to 70,000 clones, around 80% seen once. The sample consisted of PBMCs. These receptors came from a woman aged 30 to 39 in good health and CMV-seronegative.

V gene TRBV11-2 combines with J gene TRBJ2-3; 7 nucleotides align to TRBD1. Unmatched junction bases numbered 14, after V lost 6 bases and J lost 5 bases. Per the germline V gene, CDR1 is SGHAT and CDR2 is FQNNGV. The CDR3 spans 16 residues. CDR3 DNA: TGTGCCAGCAGTTACCCGACAGGGCGATTTGGAGATACGCAGTATTTT. Translated, it gives CASSYPTGRFGDTQYF.

The chain links TRBV7-9 to TRBJ1-4, with D possibly being TRBD1 (6 bases). Germline values: CDR1 SEHNR, CDR2 FQNEAQ (reference sequence). There are 15 residues in the CDR3. The germline V and J ends were trimmed by 6 bases and 11 bases, with 22 bases remaining between them. The DNA for the CDR3 is TGTGCCAGCAGTTGGACAGAAGGACGGGCGCGGAAACTGTTTTTT. It yields the protein CASSWTEGRARKLFF.

The chain has TRBV6-5 and TRBJ1-2; D unclear. In germline, CDR1 is MNHEY, CDR2 SVGAGI. CDR3 length equals 13 residues. V shed 6 bases and J shed 2 bases, with 10 bases lying between them. Written as DNA, the CDR3 is TGTGCCAGCAGCTTTACACGAAACTATGGCTACACCTTC. Protein sequence: CASSFTRNYGYTF.

The chain uses TRBV4-1 and TRBJ2-5, with TRBD2 identical over 9 bases. V was pared by 3 bases and J by 1 base, with 9 bases of the junction left unmatched. The germline V gene encodes CDR1 MGHRA and CDR2 YSYEKL. The CDR3 sequence is 17 residues long. CDR3 sequence: CASSHSISGRGQETQYF. The CDR3 coding sequence is TGCGCCAGCAGCCACTCAATTAGCGGGAGAGGCCAAGAGACCCAGTACTTC.

The CDR3 loop is CASSTGRNEQFF. The CDR3 DNA follows: TGTGCCAGTTCGACAGGGCGCAATGAGCAGTTCTTC. The J gene is TRBJ2-1, the V gene TRBV27; 7 bases are a match to TRBD1. Germline lookup yields CDR1 MNHEY and CDR2 SMNVEV (reference sequence). This CDR3 has 12 residues. With 9 bases clipped from V and 6 bases from J, the junction kept 5 bases outside the gene matches.

This clone has a count of ten or more. The chain combines TRBV6-5 with TRBJ2-7; tentative D call: TRBD1 (6 bases). Trimming took 6 bases from V and 2 from J, leaving 14 bases between them. Germline V gene sequence: CDR1 MNHEY, CDR2 SVGAGI. The CDR3 is 14 residues long. Written as DNA, the CDR3 is TGTGCCAGCAGACCCGACAGGTCAACCTACGAGCAGTACTTC. As protein: CASRPDRSTYEQYF.

The chain is built from TRBV7-8 and TRBJ2-7; 9 bases are shared with TRBD1. Losses at the gene ends were 5 bases for V and 7 bases for J; bases not matched to a gene: 12. The germline CDR1 and CDR2 sequences are SGHVS and FQNEAQ. CDR3 length equals 15 residues. This CDR3 reads CASSQDGQGHLEQYF. The CDR3 DNA reads TGTGCCAGCAGCCAAGACGGACAGGGGCATTTAGAGCAGTACTTC.

J is TRBJ1-1 and V is TRBV10-3, with D perhaps matching TRBD1 (6 bases). V gave up 10 bases and J gave up 5 bases, with 20 bases separating them. Germline assignment: CDR1 ENHRY and CDR2 SYGVKD. The CDR3 is 14 residues long. DNA for the CDR3: TGTGCCACCCTTGCCCGCGACCAGGGGACTGAAGCTTTCTTT. It yields the protein CATLARDQGTEAFF.

The chain joins TRBV30 to TRBJ2-1; TRBD1 is a possible D gene (5 bases). V lost 4 bases and J 8 bases, leaving 18 bases between the germline ends. The CDR3 has 14 residues. From germline, CDR1 is GTSNPN and CDR2 SVGIG (reference sequence). The CDR3, as DNA: TGTGCCTGGAATGGGGAAGGGGTGGTATATGAGCAGTTCTTC. Translation gives CAWNGEGVVYEQFF.

This rearrangement joins TRBV5-4 to TRBJ2-1; 7 bases match TRBD1. CDR1 and CDR2 (germline): SGHNT, YYREEE (reference sequence). V dropped 5 bases and J dropped 5; count of bases not matched to a gene: 4. The CDR3 has 13 residues. The CDR3 loop is CASRKQGNNEQFF. CDR3 nucleotides: TGTGCCAGCAGGAAACAGGGGAACAATGAGCAGTTCTTC.

V and J are TRBV29-1 and TRBJ1-2; D not resolved. This CDR3 has 12 residues. V lost 3 bases and J 3 bases, leaving 8 bases between the germline ends. CDR1 SQVTM and CDR2 ANQGSEA come from the germline V gene. The CDR3 reads CSVDRVDYGYTF. The CDR3 nucleotides read TGCAGCGTTGATCGGGTGGACTATGGCTACACCTTC.

This clone has only one observation. Other DNA sequences in this sample translate to the same CDR3. The rearrangement uses TRBV9 and TRBJ2-2; D ambiguous. V was trimmed by 0 bases and J by 2 bases, leaving 5 bases between them. CDR1 and CDR2 from the germline V gene are SGDLS and YYNGEE. The CDR3 spans 14 residues. CDR3 sequence: CASSVAGNTGELFF. DNA of the CDR3: TGTGCCAGCAGCGTAGCCGGTAACACCGGGGAGCTGTTTTTT.

This clone occurred once. V is TRBV6-1 and J is TRBJ2-3; TRBD1 matches 9 bases. The CDR3 is 14 residues long. CDR1 MNHNS and CDR2 SASEGT come from the germline V gene. V was pared by 11 bases and J by 3 bases, with 9 bases of the junction left unmatched. The CDR3 DNA follows: TGTGCCGCGGGACTTGGACAGGGGACAGATACGCAGTATTTT. Its translation: CAAGLGQGTDTQYF.